This TCR beta chain derives from a study of T cell repertoires in cytomegalovirus infection. Whole-study context: It was the public TCR beta signatures that indicated both CMV infection and matching HLA type.

This clonotype was detected a few times. Its antigen remains unidentified. Findings and limits, study-wide: Within the response measured ex vivo, HLA-C-restricted CMV-specific TCR beta clonotypes were dominant. Frequencies of public TCR beta families were cumulated, and this identified carriers of CMV plus the relevant HLA.

From the reads, TCRdb called clonotypes with MiXCR, one entry per CDR3 protein. Found here are about 600,000 distinct CDR3 sequences, 20% to 25% of them singletons; the top ten hold around 8%. This TCR derives from a human donor in good health (CMV status not recorded). Some clones in this sample may be carry-over from other donors' samples. The specimen was CD8+ T cells from PBMCs.

The CDR3 here is CASSYAPPSAKNIQYF. CDR3 DNA sequence: TGTGCCAGCAGTTACGCCCCCCCCTCAGCCAAAAACATTCAGTACTTC. The chain employs TRBV6-5 and TRBJ2-4; D ambiguous. Germline CDR1 is MNHEY and CDR2 is SVGAGI. The germline V and J ends were trimmed by 2 bases and 0 bases, with 11 bases remaining between them. This CDR3 contains 16 residues.